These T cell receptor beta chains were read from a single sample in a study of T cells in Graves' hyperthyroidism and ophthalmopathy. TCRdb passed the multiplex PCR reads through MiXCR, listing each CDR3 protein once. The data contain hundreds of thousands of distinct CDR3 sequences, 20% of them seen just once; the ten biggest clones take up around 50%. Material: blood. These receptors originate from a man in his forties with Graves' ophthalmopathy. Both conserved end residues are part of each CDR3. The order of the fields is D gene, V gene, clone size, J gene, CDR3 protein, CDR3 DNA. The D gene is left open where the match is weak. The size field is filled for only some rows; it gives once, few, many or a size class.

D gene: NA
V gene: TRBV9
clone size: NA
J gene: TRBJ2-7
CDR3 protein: CASSPGGRNGEQYF
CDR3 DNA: TGTGCCAGCAGCCCCGGGGGGCGTAACGGCGAGCAGTACTTC

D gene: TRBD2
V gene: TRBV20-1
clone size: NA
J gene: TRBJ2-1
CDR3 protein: CSASGRGFEQFF
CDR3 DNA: TGCAGTGCTAGCGGGAGGGGCTTTGAGCAGTTCTTC

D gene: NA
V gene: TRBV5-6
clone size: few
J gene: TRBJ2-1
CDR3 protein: CASSFEGVNEQFF
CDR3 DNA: TGTGCCAGCAGCTTCGAGGGGGTCAATGAGCAGTTCTTC

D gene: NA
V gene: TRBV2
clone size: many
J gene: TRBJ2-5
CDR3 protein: CASSEGLQETQYF
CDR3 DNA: TGTGCCAGCAGTGAGGGGCTCCAAGAGACCCAGTACTTC

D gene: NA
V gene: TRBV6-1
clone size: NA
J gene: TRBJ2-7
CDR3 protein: CASSRAAGYEQYF
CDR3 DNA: TGTGCCAGCAGTAGAGCCGCCGGGTACGAGCAGTACTTC

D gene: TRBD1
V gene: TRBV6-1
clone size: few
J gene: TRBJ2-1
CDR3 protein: CASRGRGSTGEATYNEQFF
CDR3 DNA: TGTGCCAGTCGGGGAAGGGGGTCGACAGGGGAGGCAACCTACAATGAGCAGTTCTTC

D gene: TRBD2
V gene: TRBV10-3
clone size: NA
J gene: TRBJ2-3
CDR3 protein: CAISPPGAGGSTDTQYF
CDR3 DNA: TGTGCCATCAGTCCCCCCGGGGCGGGGGGCAGCACAGATACGCAGTATTTT

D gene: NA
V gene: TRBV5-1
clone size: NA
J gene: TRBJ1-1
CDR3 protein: CASSPAGRTEAFF
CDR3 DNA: TGCGCCAGCAGCCCAGCAGGAAGAACTGAAGCTTTCTTT

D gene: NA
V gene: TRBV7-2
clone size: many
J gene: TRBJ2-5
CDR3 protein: CASSLGMRGVQETQYF
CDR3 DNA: TGTGCCAGCAGCTTAGGAATGCGGGGAGTTCAAGAGACCCAGTACTTC

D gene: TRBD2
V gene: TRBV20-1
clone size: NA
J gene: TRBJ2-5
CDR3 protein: CSARRLAGGPSPHF
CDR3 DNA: TGCAGTGCCCGCCGACTAGCGGGAGGGCCCAGTCCGCACTTC

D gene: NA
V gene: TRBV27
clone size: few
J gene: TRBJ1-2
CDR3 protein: CASSSGHYGYTF
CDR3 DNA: TGTGCCAGCAGTTCCGGGCACTATGGCTACACCTTC

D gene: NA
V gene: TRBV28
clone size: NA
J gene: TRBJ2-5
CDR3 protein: CASSSRGFREQRETQYF
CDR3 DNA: TGTGCCAGCAGTTCGAGGGGATTCAGGGAGCAGAGGGAGACCCAGTACTTC

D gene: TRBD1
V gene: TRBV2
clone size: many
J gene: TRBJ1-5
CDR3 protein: CASRQGAGNQPQHF
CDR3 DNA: TGTGCCAGCAGGCAGGGGGCGGGCAATCAGCCCCAGCATTTT

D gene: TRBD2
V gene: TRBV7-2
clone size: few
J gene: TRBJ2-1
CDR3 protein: CASSFGGGWHNEQFF
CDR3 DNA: TGTGCCAGCAGCTTCGGGGGGGGGTGGCACAATGAGCAGTTCTTC

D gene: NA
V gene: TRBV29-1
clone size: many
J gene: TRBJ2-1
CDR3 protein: CSVEDWGNEQFF
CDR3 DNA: TGCAGCGTTGAAGATTGGGGTAATGAGCAGTTCTTC

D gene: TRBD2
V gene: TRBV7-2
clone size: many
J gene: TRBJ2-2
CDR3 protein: CASSLVPSGTANTGELFF
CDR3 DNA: TGTGCCAGCAGCTTGGTCCCTAGCGGGACAGCGAACACCGGGGAGCTGTTTTTT

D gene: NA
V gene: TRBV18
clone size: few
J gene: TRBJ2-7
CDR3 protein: CASSPVNSYEQYF
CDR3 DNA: TGTGCCAGCTCACCGGTAAACTCCTACGAGCAGTACTTC

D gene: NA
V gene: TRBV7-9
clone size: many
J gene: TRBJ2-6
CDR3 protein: CAGMGGHLNVLTF
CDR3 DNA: TGTGCCGGCATGGGGGGACACCTAAACGTCCTGACTTTC

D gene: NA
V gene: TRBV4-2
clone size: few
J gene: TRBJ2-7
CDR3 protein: CASSQVVGGVSGEQYF
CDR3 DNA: TGTGCCAGCAGCCAAGTCGTGGGAGGCGTTTCGGGCGAGCAGTACTTC

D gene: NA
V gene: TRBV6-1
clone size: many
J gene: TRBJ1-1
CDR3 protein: CASSELGLQDTEAFF
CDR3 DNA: TGTGCCAGCAGTGAACTAGGACTCCAGGACACTGAAGCTTTCTTT

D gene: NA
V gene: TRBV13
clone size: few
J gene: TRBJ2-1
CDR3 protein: CASSSMTDHNEQFF
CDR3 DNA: TGTGCCAGCAGCTCCATGACCGACCACAATGAGCAGTTCTTC

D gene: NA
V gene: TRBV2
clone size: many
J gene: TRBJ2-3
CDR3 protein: CASTRGLHTDTQYF
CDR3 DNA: TGTGCCAGCACCAGAGGCTTACACACAGATACGCAGTATTTT

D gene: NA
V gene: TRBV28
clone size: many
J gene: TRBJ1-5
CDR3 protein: CASRESNQPQHF
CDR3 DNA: TGTGCCAGCAGGGAAAGCAATCAGCCCCAGCATTTT

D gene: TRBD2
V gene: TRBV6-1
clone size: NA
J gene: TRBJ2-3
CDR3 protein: CASSDLAGPTDTQYF
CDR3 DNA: TGTGCCAGCAGTGACCTAGCGGGGCCCACAGATACGCAGTATTTT

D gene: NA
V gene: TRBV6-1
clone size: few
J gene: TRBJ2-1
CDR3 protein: CASTFNNEQFF
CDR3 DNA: TGTGCCAGCACGTTTAACAATGAGCAGTTCTTC

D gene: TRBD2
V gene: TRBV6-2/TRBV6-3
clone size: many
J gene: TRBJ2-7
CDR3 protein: CASTGGSSYEQYF
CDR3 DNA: TGTGCCAGCACCGGCGGGAGCTCCTACGAGCAGTACTTC